This TCR beta chain was sequenced during a study of human T cells and chemical hapten exposure. Looking at the study overall: Among samples, TCR yields varied mainly because of small differences in pooled library volume.

This CDR3 spans 13 amino acids. Germline CDR1 reads LNHDA; CDR2 reads SQIVND (reference sequence). Trimming removed 5 bases from V and 6 bases from J, with 11 bases in between. This clonotype was seen more than once but under ten times. Its matching antigen is unknown. Study-level points and caveats: No change in TCRs above 1 in 1000 frequency was produced by DPC sensitization.

Each cDNA molecule in the library carried unique molecular identifiers. TCRdb re-analysed the RACE reads in MiXCR, keeping a single row per CDR3 protein. The sample consists of about 69,000 distinct CDR3 sequences, approximately 10% of them appearing once. The time point denotes: patch test 2, 6 weeks after DPC sensitization. Treatment of the sample: therapeutic diphenylcyclopropenone sensitization with weekly scalp DPC. Material: whole blood, obtained in connection with sensitization to the hapten diphenylcyclopropenone (DPC). V is TRBV19 and J is TRBJ2-1; D ambiguous. This TCR was recovered from a woman aged 50 to 60 with alopecia areata. Some clones in this sample may be carry-over from other donors' samples. The DNA of the CDR3 is TGTGCCAGTAGTTTCCTCTCAAGCAATGAGCAGTTCTTC. Translating it yields CASSFLSSNEQFF.